This TCR beta chain appears in the sequencing data of a study of cytomegalovirus exposure and HLA in healthy donors (dated by TCRdb to 2016 to 2017). A note on the overall study: A later analysis indicated that the roughly 130 validation repertoires were generated on the platform also employed for the 700 or so repertoires of the first cohort. Along with the approximately 700-subject first cohort, a separate validation cohort of approximately 110 different subjects was used. To predict cytomegalovirus infection status, the study brought together high-throughput TCR immunosequencing, statistical association of individual TCRs with disease status, and machine learning. The study aimed to test whether signatures of past pathogen exposure could be identified by cataloging public T cell receptors. Broad study findings and their caveats: The classifier was reported to diagnose cytomegalovirus status with high specificity and sensitivity in both the original and validation cohorts. A later analysis had no HLA typing for the validation cohort, so co-occurrence there was scored across all 110 or so repertoires. A total of fewer than 200 TCR beta chains were listed by the study as associated with cytomegalovirus. In a later analysis, TCRs clustered in the first cohort were found to also tend to co-occur in the 100 to 150 validation repertoires, with 90% to 95% of cluster scores above 0. The authors suggested that the approach could potentially be generalized to other disease states and immunological phenotypes. Most TCR sequences were observed very rarely across donors, whereas some public TCRs were present in many individuals. In vitro tests confirmed that a few of the cytomegalovirus-associated TCR beta chains recognize cytomegalovirus antigens.

Libraries were built with the immunoSEQ multiplex PCR assay. Concerning the study's data processing: A statistical classification framework was built to diagnose cytomegalovirus status from the catalog of TCR beta chain sequences. TCRdb obtained this table from immuneACCESS and retained in-frame rearrangements with V and J assigned. These tables miss some clones; where compared with another copy, unresolved V genes account for less than half of the shortfall, and the remainder is unexplained. V, J and clone size are those of that table, while D and trimming were read from the DNA. This sample comprises 250,000 to 350,000 clones, approximately 87% of them detected only once. The ten largest account for roughly 1% of the sample. About this clone itself: Its target antigen remains unknown. Base qualities are missing; no much larger clone stands one base away.

The donors were included in the validation cohort of roughly 130 subjects, a group kept apart from the approximately 670-subject first cohort. The CDR3 starts with the cysteine, ends with the phenylalanine, and has 17 residues. Of all the DNA, just the CDR3 is kept, 51 bases in frame from base 1. The germline V gene supplies CDR1 SGHRS and CDR2 YFSETQ. Trimming costs V 3 bases and J 5 bases, and their ends lie 23 bases apart. The material sequenced was PBMCs. The sequence came from a woman younger than 30 in good health and CMV-seronegative. Recombination connected TRBV5-1 to TRBJ2-5; TRBD2 is a possible D gene, resting on 7 matching bases. The CDR3 amino acid sequence is: CASSSASGAGVMETQYF. The DNA sequence is as follows: TGCGCCAGCAGCTCCGCGAGCGGGGCAGGGGTGATGGAGACCCAGTACTTC.